This T cell receptor beta chain was recorded in a study of sequential checkpoint blockade in melanoma. Study overall: Each arm's sequence ended with maintenance nivolumab. After nivolumab or ipilimumab alone, 20 to 25 patients had week-13 rebiopsies.

This clone has just a few counts. The germline CDR1 and CDR2 sequences are MNHGY and SAAAGT. The CDR3 contains 12 residues. V shed 6 bases and J shed 2 bases, with 7 bases lying between them. The protocol was immunoSEQ multiplex PCR, while the TCRdb copy is restricted to in-frame clones and leaves out a portion. The table has 5,000 to 8,000 clones, roughly 21% seen once. Treatment reported: randomized to nivolumab then ipilimumab (arm A) or the reverse (arm B). Sample: tumor tissue (inferred from file names), taken from a patient given nivolumab and ipilimumab in sequence. The chain is built from TRBV6-8 and TRBJ2-5, with TRBD2 as a possible D gene (5 bases). The origin of this receptor is a human donor with melanoma. The CDR3 loop is CASRTMQETQYF. The CDR3 DNA reads as TGTGCCAGCAGGACTATGCAAGAGACCCAGTACTTC.